One sample yielded the 5 T cell receptor beta chains listed below, sequenced in a study of T cell repertoires in cytomegalovirus infection (dated by TCRdb to between 2019 and 2020). Sequenced using an Illumina HiSeq 1500. The public reads were quality trimmed at Q25 with fastp and then assembled into clones with MiXCR by TCRdb, keeping productive beta chains. Rows are combined by CDR3 protein, so each entry shows the most common genes and DNA. For this sample the table gives 150,000 to 200,000 distinct CDR3 sequences, of which around 20% were detected only once. Approximately 3% of the sample belongs to the ten largest clones. Sequencing was carried out using PBMCs. All receptors derive from a human donor in good health (CMV status not recorded). Some clones in this sample may be carry-over from other donors' samples.

The chain combines TRBV28 with TRBJ1-2; D not resolved. Germline V gene lookup returns CDR1 MDHEN and CDR2 SYDVKM. The CDR3 spans 11 residues. The V end lost 6 bases, the J end lost 2 bases, and 4 bases lay between the germline ends. In nucleotides, the CDR3 is TGTGCCAGCAGGTTAAACTATGGCTACACCTTC. It specifies CASRLNYGYTF.

The chain has TRBV6-1 and TRBJ1-5, with 8 positions matching TRBD1. CDR3 length equals 14 residues. Trimming removed 6 bases from V and 4 bases from J; junction bases left unmatched: 5. CDR1 is MNHNS, CDR2 SASEGT, per germline. As DNA, the CDR3 is TGTGCCAGCAGCCGGGGACAGGAAAATCAGCCCCAGCATTTT. Translated, it gives CASSRGQENQPQHF.

In its sample, this clonotype was seen many times. The chain carries TRBV7-2 and TRBJ2-3; 7 bases map to TRBD1. J gave up 5 bases and V 4 bases, and 9 bases lay outside the gene matches. This CDR3 is built from 15 residues. The germline V gene has CDR1 SGHTA and CDR2 FQGNSA. The CDR3 protein is CASSSTGMAQDTQYF. For the CDR3, the DNA is TGTGCCAGCAGCTCGACAGGGATGGCACAAGATACGCAGTATTTT.

This rearrangement joins TRBV12-3 or TRBV12-4 to TRBJ2-3, with 8 bases aligning to TRBD1. The trim removed 3 bases at V and 4 bases at J, leaving 12 bases unmatched. The CDR3 length is 17 residues. The DNA of the CDR3 is TGTGCCAGCAGTTTGGGCCCTGACAGGGGTAGTGCAGATACGCAGTATTTT. Encoded protein: CASSLGPDRGSADTQYF.

V usage is TRBV12-3 or TRBV12-4 and J usage is TRBJ2-5, with D perhaps TRBD1 (5 bases). There are 13 residues in the CDR3. Trimming shortened V by 6 bases and J by 1 base, and 9 bases separated the two germline ends. CDR3 sequence: CASRFDSQETQYF. For the CDR3, the DNA is TGTGCCAGCAGGTTTGACAGCCAAGAGACCCAGTACTTC.